The rows below give T cell receptor beta chains drawn from one sample of a study of CD8+CD57+ T cells in acquired aplastic anemia. TCRdb re-called the reads with MiXCR, one entry per CDR3 protein. Among some 410,000 distinct CDR3 sequences listed, approximately 70% were seen once. Material: sorted CD4+, CD8+, or CD8+CD57+ T cells (not recorded which) from PBMCs. The source is a human donor in good health, serving as a control. The CDR3 runs from the conserved cysteine through the conserved F or W. D genes are given only for firm matches. Size values are once, few and many counts, or a class for expanded clones, and some rows have none.

d_call j_call clone_size v_call cdr3_nt cdr3_aa
TRBD1 TRBJ2-7 . TRBV6-2/TRBV6-3 TGTGCCAGCGCGCCAACAGGGGGAGAGCAGTACTTC CASAPTGGEQYF
TRBD2 TRBJ2-5 . TRBV9 TGTGCCAGCAGCCTGGGACTAGCGGGCGCGAATGGAGGAGAGACCCAGTACTTC CASSLGLAGANGGETQYF
. TRBJ1-5 . TRBV20-1 TGCAGTGCTAGCGGCAGGGGCGAAAAACTGCAGCCCCAGCATTTT CSASGRGEKLQPQHF
. TRBJ2-3 . TRBV12-5 . CASSPTSAYFCASSIAGDTQYF
TRBD1 TRBJ2-1 many TRBV20-1 TGCAGTGCTAGAGACGGAAGACAGGGGGCCGATGAGCAGTTCTTC CSARDGRQGADEQFF
. TRBJ2-7 . TRBV7-7 TGTGCTAGCAGCTCCCGACAGGAAGGAGCTATCAGCCCCTACTTC CASSSRQEGAISPYF
. TRBJ1-2 . TRBV29-1 TGCAGCGTTGGTCCCAGGGAGAGCTATGGCTACACCTTC CSVGPRESYGYTF
. TRBJ2-7 . TRBV25-1 TGTGCCAGCAGCGCGAGGGGGGCCGAGCAGTACTTC CASSARGAEQYF
. TRBJ2-1 many TRBV6-4 TGTGCCAGCAGTGAATCGGGCCCCAATGAGCAGTTCTTC CASSESGPNEQFF
. TRBJ1-6 many TRBV6-6 TGTGCCAGCAGTTGGGTCGTACTTAATTCACCCCTCCACTTT CASSWVVLNSPLHF
. TRBJ1-6 . TRBV25-1 TGTGCCAGCAGACTGACAGGTGGGAACACACCCCCCCACTTT CASRLTGGNTPPHF
. TRBJ1-6 once TRBV20-1 TGCAGTGCTAGAGTCCCAGGGGAATATAATTCACCCCTCCACTTT CSARVPGEYNSPLHF
. TRBJ1-1 . TRBV7-3 TGCGCCAGCAGCTTGGGGGCGAGGCTCACTGAAGCTTTCTTT CASSLGARLTEAFF
. TRBJ2-7 many TRBV10-3 TGTGCCATCAGGGATAACGGCAGCTTCTCCTACGAGCAGTACTTC CAIRDNGSFSYEQYF
TRBD2 TRBJ2-7 . TRBV20-1 TGCAGTGCTAGAACCTCCGGGACTAGCGGGGGGGCCTACGAGCAGTACTTC CSARTSGTSGGAYEQYF
. TRBJ1-5 . TRBV7-3 TGTGCCAGCAGCTTAGTGAGGGGCGCCGCTTTCTTTCAACATTTT CASSLVRGAAFFQHF
. TRBJ2-7 . TRBV20-1 TGCAGTGCTAGAGCACAGGTATGGCAGCGCTTCGAGCAGTACTTC CSARAQVWQRFEQYF
. TRBJ2-2 few TRBV20-1 TGCAGTGCTAGTCCCGGGCCGACGAACACCGGGGAGCTGTTTTTT CSASPGPTNTGELFF
. TRBJ1-4 many TRBV20-1 TGCAGTGCAATAGCCGGGGCCTTGGATGAAAAACTGTTTTTT CSAIAGALDEKLFF
. TRBJ2-3 . TRBV9 TGTGCCAGCAGCTCATCGACAGCCACAGATACGCAGTATTTT CASSSSTATDTQYF
. TRBJ2-2 . TRBV19 TGTGCCAGCACCGTACAGGGATACCAGGCCCTGGATTTT CASTVQGYQALDF
TRBD2 TRBJ2-1 . TRBV5-1 TGCGCCAGCAGCTTAGCGGGGGGGCGTTCCCGCGAGCAGTTCTTC CASSLAGGRSREQFF
. TRBJ1-2 . TRBV20-1 TGCAGTGCTCCAGGGCTATCGGAGCAGTGCTACACCTTC CSAPGLSEQCYTF
TRBD2 TRBJ2-7 many TRBV7-2 TGTGCCAGCAGCTTAGGGGGGGGGTACGAGCAGTACTTC CASSLGGGYEQYF
. TRBJ1-6 . TRBV9 TGTGCCAGCAGCACAGGGAGCGGAACAGGCGGCTACAACTTT CASSTGSGTGGYNF
. TRBJ1-1 . TRBV7-9 TGTGCCAGCAGCGGCGGAGGTACTGCTTTCTTT CASSGGGTAFF
. TRBJ1-5 . TRBV7-2 TGTGCCAGCAGTGATGCTCCTATCGGCAATCAAACCCAGCATTTT CASSDAPIGNQTQHF
. TRBJ1-6 few TRBV7-2 TGTGCCAGCAGCCGTGCAGGGGCGTCACCCCTCCACTTT CASSRAGASPLHF
TRBD2 TRBJ2-5 . TRBV12-5 TGTGCTAGTGGTCCCGGGACTAGCGGGGGGCCAGAGACCCAGTACTTC CASGPGTSGGPETQYF
. TRBJ2-7 . TRBV25-1 TGTGCCAGCAGTGAGGATCAGAGGTGCTACTACCCCCAGCACTTC CASSEDQRCYYPQHF
. TRBJ2-1 few TRBV10-3 TGTGCCAGCAGTACGACAGTGACTAACGGTCCCCCTAGTGAGCAGTTCTTC CASSTTVTNGPPSEQFF
. TRBJ2-1 few TRBV7-3 TGTGCCAGCAGCTCGACAGGGGCGGGGGGGCACCTCGGTGAGCAGTTCTTC CASSSTGAGGHLGEQFF
. TRBJ1-2 . TRBV5-5 TGTGCCAGCAGCCCAGCTCCAGGGGACACCTATGGCTACACCTTC CASSPAPGDTYGYTF
TRBD2 TRBJ2-1 . TRBV5-1 TGCGCCAGCAGCCCTAGGATTAGCGGGGGGGCCGTGAATGAGCAGTTCTTC CASSPRISGGAVNEQFF
TRBD1 TRBJ1-4 . TRBV7-9 TGTGCCAGCAGCTCTGGGGGCGGGACAGGGGATGAATTCCTGTTTTTT CASSSGGGTGDEFLFF
. TRBJ1-4 many TRBV19 TGTGCCAGTAGTATTATGAAGGGTCATCGTGAAAAACTGTTTTTT CASSIMKGHREKLFF
. TRBJ1-2 few TRBV7-9 TGTGCCAGCAGCTCCTCCATAAACTATGGCTACACCTTC CASSSSINYGYTF
. TRBJ1-6 . TRBV5-1 TGTGCCAGCAGCTTGGACCAGCGGTCACCCCTCCACTTT CASSLDQRSPLHF
TRBD1 TRBJ1-2 many TRBV6-5 TGTGCCAGCAGACGGGACAGGGGTGTTGGCTACACCTTC CASRRDRGVGYTF
. TRBJ1-2 many TRBV12-3/TRBV12-4 TGTGCCAGCAGCTATGGGACGGCTAACTATGGCTACACCTTC CASSYGTANYGYTF